This is a list of T cell receptor beta chains from one sample in a study of blood T cell dynamics during melanoma immunotherapy. Some clones are missing from TCRdb's copy, which holds only in-frame ones; the method was immunoSEQ multiplex PCR. The data show about 10,000 clones, roughly nine tenths seen once. Material: blood, obtained from a patient treated with checkpoint blockade. The receptors were sampled from a human donor with melanoma. Both conserved end residues are part of each CDR3. A D gene is named only where the DNA matches it firmly. Part of the rows lack a size; the others show once, few, many or a class for expanded clones.

V gene	J gene	D gene	clone size	CDR3 DNA	CDR3 protein
TRBV27	TRBJ2-5	NA	NA	NA	CASSLFAHFGPETQYF
TRBV4-3	TRBJ2-1	TRBD2	NA	TGCGCCAGCAGCCTCGGGACTAGCAGTGAGCAGTTCTTC	CASSLGTSSEQFF
TRBV11-2	TRBJ2-7	TRBD1	NA	TGTGCCAGCAGCCCCGGGACAGGGGGCGGGTACGAGCAGTACTTC	CASSPGTGGGYEQYF
TRBV10-3	TRBJ2-7	NA	once	TGTGCCATCAGTGACCCCCGGGGGGCAGGGGACGAGCAGTACTTC	CAISDPRGAGDEQYF
TRBV2	TRBJ2-2	NA	NA	TGTGCCAGCACCGAGCAAAGGGGTGAGACCGGGGAGCTGTTTTTT	CASTEQRGETGELFF
TRBV27	TRBJ2-7	NA	NA	TGTGCCAGCAGGGCGACGAACTACGAGCAGTACTTC	CASRATNYEQYF
TRBV5-4	TRBJ2-5	TRBD2	NA	TGTGCCAGCAGCTTGACTAGCGGGAGCCGGGAGACCCAGTACTTC	CASSLTSGSRETQYF
TRBV6-5	TRBJ2-7	NA	NA	TGTGCCAGCAGTTACGGAGCCGAGCAGTACTTC	CASSYGAEQYF
TRBV6-5	TRBJ1-5	NA	NA	TGTGCCAGCATCGCGAGGTTGGGGCAGCCCCAGCATTTT	CASIARLGQPQHF
TRBV29-1	TRBJ1-2	TRBD1	NA	TGCAGCTTCCGGGACAGGAGGAACTATGGCTACACCTTC	CSFRDRRNYGYTF
TRBV7-9	TRBJ2-7	NA	NA	TGTGCCAGCACCCCGGGGAGCGGCTACGAGCAGTACTTC	CASTPGSGYEQYF
TRBV19	TRBJ1-4	NA	NA	TGTGCCAGTACCCACCCGAGGCTGGCTAATGAAAAACTGTTTTTT	CASTHPRLANEKLFF
TRBV20-1	TRBJ1-2	NA	NA	TGCAGTGCTGGACTGCCCAGCACCTTC	CSAGLPSTF
TRBV11-2	TRBJ2-3	NA	NA	TGTGCCAGCAGCCCTGGAGCAGATACGCAGTATTTT	CASSPGADTQYF
TRBV11-2	TRBJ2-6	TRBD1	NA	TGTGCCAGCAGCAAAGAAGGGACAGTTTCCTCTGGGGCCAACGTCCTGACTTTC	CASSKEGTVSSGANVLTF
TRBV7-2	TRBJ1-4	TRBD1	NA	TGTGCCACCCAAAGGGGGGGACAGGGGGGTGAAAAACTGTTTTTT	CATQRGGQGGEKLFF
TRBV10-2	TRBJ2-7	NA	few	TGCGCCAGCTCTGCGTCCTACGAGCAGTACTTC	CASSASYEQYF
TRBV10-3	TRBJ1-1	NA	NA	TGTGCCATCAGTGGGACGGGCCAAACTGAAGCTTTCTTT	CAISGTGQTEAFF
TRBV10-3	TRBJ2-2	TRBD2	NA	TGTGCCAGCTCCGGGAGGGCCTTGGGCACCGGGGAGCTGTTTTTT	CASSGRALGTGELFF
TRBV11-1	TRBJ2-1	TRBD2	few	TGTGCCAGCAGCTTGGCTTTGTGGGAGGGCCCCCGCAATGAGCAGTTCTTC	CASSLALWEGPRNEQFF
TRBV7-6	TRBJ2-5	NA	NA	TGTGCCAGCAGCCCCGGCCTAGGGGGTGGGGTGGCCCAGTACTTC	CASSPGLGGGVAQYF
TRBV7-3	TRBJ1-1	TRBD1	NA	TGTGCCAGCAGCTTGGACAGGGGGCAAAATGAAGCTTTCTTT	CASSLDRGQNEAFF
TRBV27	TRBJ2-1	TRBD1	NA	TGTGCCAGCAGCCCGGACAGGGGTTCCTACAATGAGCAGTTCTTC	CASSPDRGSYNEQFF
TRBV4-3	TRBJ1-2	NA	NA	TGCGCCAGCAGCCAATGGCCCGGGGCTAACTATGGCTACACCTTC	CASSQWPGANYGYTF
TRBV7-2	TRBJ2-4	NA	NA	TGTGCCAGCAGCTACCCTTGGAGAGCCAAAAACATTCAGTACTTC	CASSYPWRAKNIQYF
TRBV4-1	TRBJ2-3	TRBD2	NA	TGCGCCAGCAGCCGACTAGCGGGAGGCCGAGATACGCAGTATTTT	CASSRLAGGRDTQYF
TRBV2	TRBJ2-3	TRBD2	NA	TGTGCCAGCAGTGGAGGGGCTAGCGGGGCCACAGATACGCAGTATTTT	CASSGGASGATDTQYF
TRBV29-1	TRBJ2-7	NA	NA	TGCAGCGTCGACGACGGGGACTACGAGCAGTACTTC	CSVDDGDYEQYF
TRBV19	TRBJ1-5	NA	NA	TGTGCCAGTAGTATAGCCAGGGTTAGCAATCAGCCCCAGCATTTT	CASSIARVSNQPQHF
TRBV29-1	TRBJ1-3	NA	NA	TGCAGCGTTGAAGATCGGGGGGTCTCTGGAAACACCATATATTTT	CSVEDRGVSGNTIYF
TRBV6-5	TRBJ2-7	NA	NA	TGTGCCAGCACCGCCCCGGGGGCTGACGAGCAGTACTTC	CASTAPGADEQYF
TRBV10-2	TRBJ2-3	TRBD2	NA	TGCGCCAGCAGTGATGGGGCGGGAGGGATCGCAGATACGCAGTATTTT	CASSDGAGGIADTQYF
TRBV19	TRBJ2-1	NA	NA	TGTGCCAGTAGTATAGATCTCCCCCAGAATGAGCAGTTCTTC	CASSIDLPQNEQFF
TRBV28	TRBJ2-7	NA	NA	TGTGCCAGCAGGGCCGACGGGACCTACGAGCAGTACTTC	CASRADGTYEQYF
TRBV5-1	TRBJ2-7	NA	NA	TGCGCCAGCAGCCCTGGACCAACCCGCTACGAGCAGTACTTC	CASSPGPTRYEQYF
TRBV9	TRBJ2-7	NA	NA	TGTGCCAGCAGCGCCGTAGGGGGTCCTGCCTACGAGCAGTACTTC	CASSAVGGPAYEQYF
TRBV18	TRBJ2-7	TRBD2	NA	TGTGCCAGCTCACCAAGCGGGAGTGGGTACGAGCAGTACTTC	CASSPSGSGYEQYF
TRBV7-8	TRBJ2-7	NA	NA	TGTGCCAGCACCCCAGGGTACGAGCAGTACTTC	CASTPGYEQYF
TRBV2	TRBJ2-5	NA	NA	TGTGCCAGCAGCCCGGTGGGTTGGCGGGAGACCCAGTACTTC	CASSPVGWRETQYF
TRBV5-8	TRBJ2-1	TRBD2	NA	TGTGCCAGCAGCTTAGCGGGAGCCTCCTACAATGAGCAGTTCTTC	CASSLAGASYNEQFF
TRBV13	TRBJ2-7	NA	NA	TGTGCCAGCAGCTCCGACGACAAATCCTACGAGCAGTACTTC	CASSSDDKSYEQYF
TRBV5-1	TRBJ2-7	NA	NA	TGCGCCAGCAGCCCCCTCGACAACTCCTACGAGCAGTACTTC	CASSPLDNSYEQYF
TRBV6-5	TRBJ1-2	NA	NA	TGTGCCAGCAGTTACTCCGGCCTTAACTATGGCTACACCTTC	CASSYSGLNYGYTF
TRBV4-2	TRBJ2-5	TRBD2	NA	TGTGCCAGCAGCCAAGAGGGACTAGTGGAGACCCAGTACTTC	CASSQEGLVETQYF
TRBV21-1	TRBJ2-3	NA	NA	TGTGCCAGCAGCCCCCCCGGACTAGAGGGGACAGATACGCAGTATTTT	CASSPPGLEGTDTQYF
TRBV7-9	TRBJ2-1	NA	NA	TGTGCCAGCAGCTTAGTGGGAGGTACTTCCTCCTACAATGAGCAGTTCTTC	CASSLVGGTSSYNEQFF
TRBV7-7	TRBJ2-2	NA	NA	TGTGCTAGCAGCCCAGGGAGGACCACCGGGGAGCTGTTTTTT	CASSPGRTTGELFF
TRBV7-7	TRBJ2-2	NA	NA	TGTGCTAGCAGCCACAGGAACACCGGGGAGCTGTTTTTT	CASSHRNTGELFF
TRBV28	TRBJ1-1	NA	NA	TGTGCCAGCAGGGAGAAGAACACTGAAGCTTTCTTT	CASREKNTEAFF
TRBV5-8	TRBJ2-5	TRBD2	NA	TGTGCCAGCAGCTTCGGTAGCGGGAGAGAATCGGAGACCCAGTACTTC	CASSFGSGRESETQYF
TRBV2	TRBJ2-2	TRBD1	NA	TGTGCCAGCGGACAGGGGGCGTGGACCGGGGAGCTGTTTTTT	CASGQGAWTGELFF
TRBV29-1	TRBJ1-2	NA	NA	TGCAGCGTTGACGAGTCTTTAGGGTATGGCTACACCTTC	CSVDESLGYGYTF
TRBV4-3	TRBJ2-7	NA	NA	TGCGCCAGCAGCCAACTAACAGGGAACGAGCAGTACTTC	CASSQLTGNEQYF
TRBV28	TRBJ2-4	NA	NA	TGTGCCAGCAGTCCACCGGACAAAAACATTCAGTACTTC	CASSPPDKNIQYF
TRBV7-9	TRBJ1-4	NA	NA	TGTGCCAGCAGCTGGGGGCAGGGGCCCCGGGAAAAACTGTTTTTT	CASSWGQGPREKLFF
TRBV15	TRBJ1-5	TRBD1	NA	TGTGCCACCAGCTGGGGACAGGGAGGTCATCAGCCCCAGCATTTT	CATSWGQGGHQPQHF
TRBV28	TRBJ2-7	NA	NA	TGTGCCAGCAAGTCCCGGCTAGTACGCGAGCAGTACTTC	CASKSRLVREQYF
TRBV7-9	TRBJ1-4	TRBD1	few	TGTGCCAGCAGCCTGACAGGGTTAGGGGAAAAACTGTTTTTT	CASSLTGLGEKLFF
TRBV7-3	TRBJ2-1	NA	NA	TGTGCCAGCAGACCAGGAGGGGGAAGCTCCTACAATGAGCAGTTCTTC	CASRPGGGSSYNEQFF
TRBV29-1	TRBJ2-4	NA	NA	TGCAGCGTTTACAGGGAAAACATTCAGTACTTC	CSVYRENIQYF